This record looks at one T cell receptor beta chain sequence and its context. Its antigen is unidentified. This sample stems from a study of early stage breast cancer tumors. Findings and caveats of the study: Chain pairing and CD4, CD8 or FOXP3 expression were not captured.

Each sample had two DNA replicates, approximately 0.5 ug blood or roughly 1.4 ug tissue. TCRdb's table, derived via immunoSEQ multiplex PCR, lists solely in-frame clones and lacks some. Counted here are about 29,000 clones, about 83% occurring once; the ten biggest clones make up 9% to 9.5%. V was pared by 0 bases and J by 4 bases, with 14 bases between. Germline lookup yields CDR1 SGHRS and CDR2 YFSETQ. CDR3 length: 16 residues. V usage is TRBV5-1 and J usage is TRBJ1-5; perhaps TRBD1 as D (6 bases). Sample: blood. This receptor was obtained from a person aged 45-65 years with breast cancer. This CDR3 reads CASSLEAGGPNQPQHF. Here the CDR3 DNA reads TGCGCCAGCAGCTTGGAGGCGGGGGGGCCAAATCAGCCCCAGCATTTT.